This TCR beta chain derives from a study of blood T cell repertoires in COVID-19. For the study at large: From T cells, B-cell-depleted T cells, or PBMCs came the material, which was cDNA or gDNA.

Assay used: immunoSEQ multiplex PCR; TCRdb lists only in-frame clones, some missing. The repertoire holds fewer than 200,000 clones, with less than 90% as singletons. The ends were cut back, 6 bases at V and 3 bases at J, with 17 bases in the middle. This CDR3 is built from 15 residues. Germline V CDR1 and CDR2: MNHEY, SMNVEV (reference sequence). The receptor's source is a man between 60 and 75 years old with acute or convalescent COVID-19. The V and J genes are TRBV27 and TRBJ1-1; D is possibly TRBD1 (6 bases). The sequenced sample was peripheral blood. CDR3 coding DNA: TGTGCCAGCAGCAGACGGGGGGGCGGGGACACTGAAGCTTTCTTT. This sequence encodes CASSRRGGGDTEAFF.